Shown below are 4 T cell receptor beta chains from a single sample sequenced in a study of blood T cell repertoires in COVID-19. Generated by immunoSEQ multiplex PCR, the TCRdb table keeps only in-frame clones and is missing some. This sample has some 77,000 clones, with about 82% found just once. The specimen sequenced was peripheral blood. These receptors originate from a woman aged 55-70 years with acute or convalescent COVID-19.

This clone was counted only a few times. This chain links TRBV20-1 with TRBJ1-3; D perhaps matches TRBD1 (6 bases). V was shortened by 3 bases and J by 1 base, with 13 bases between the two germline ends. This CDR3 has 15 residues. CDR1 is DFQATT, CDR2 SNEGSKA, per germline (reference sequence). CDR3 nucleotide sequence: TGCAGTGCTAGTCCGGACAGCCGGTCTGGAAACACCATATATTTT. Translated, it gives CSASPDSRSGNTIYF.

V usage is TRBV6-5 and J usage is TRBJ2-1; D is unclear. Per the germline V gene, CDR1 is MNHEY and CDR2 is SVGAGI. The CDR3 covers 12 residues. V was pared by 5 bases and J by 8 bases, with 10 bases between. The DNA for the CDR3 is TGTGCCAGCAGTCCCCGGAGCCATGAGCAGTTCTTC. Its translation is CASSPRSHEQFF.

This clone was detected only a few times. V gene TRBV5-8 combines with J gene TRBJ2-1; the D gene is possibly TRBD2 (6 bases). The CDR3 has 13 amino acids. The germline CDR1 and CDR2 sequences are SGHTS and YDEGEE. V was pared by 4 bases and J by 8 bases, with 13 bases between. The CDR3: CASSLREPHEQFF. Here the CDR3 DNA reads TGTGCCAGCAGCCTCCGGGAGCCCCATGAGCAGTTCTTC.

The chain employs TRBV6-1 and TRBJ1-2; D not resolved. The CDR3 extends over 13 amino acids. With 3 bases removed from V and 6 bases from J, the gap between germline ends came to 11 bases. Germline CDR1 is MNHNS and CDR2 is SASEGT. The CDR3 sequence is CASSDSQRDGYTF. The CDR3 bases are TGTGCCAGCAGTGATTCTCAACGGGATGGCTACACCTTC.